These 16 T cell receptor beta chains came from one sample sequenced in a study of blood T cell repertoires in COVID-19. Repertoires were generated with immunoSEQ multiplex PCR, while TCRdb's copy carries only in-frame clones and drops some. The table lists 200,000 to 250,000 clones, over 80% of them singletons. The source material was peripheral blood. These receptors originate from a man under 40 who had recovered from COVID-19.

The chain uses TRBV6-5 and TRBJ2-7; TRBD1 matches at 8 bases. V trimming: 7 bases; J trimming: 2 bases; junction bases outside the gene matches: 4. This CDR3 is built from 13 residues. The germline gives CDR1 MNHEY, CDR2 SVGAGI. The chain's CDR3 is CASTNRGTYEQYF. CDR3 in DNA: TGTGCCAGCACCAACAGGGGGACCTACGAGCAGTACTTC.

The V gene is TRBV4-2, the J gene TRBJ1-2, with TRBD1 matching over 7 bases. V trimming: 0 bases; J trimming: 6 bases; junction bases outside the gene matches: 7. Germline CDR1 LGHNA, CDR2 YNFKEQ. The CDR3 spans 15 residues. The CDR3 is CASSQDSGQQNGYTF. Here the CDR3 DNA reads TGTGCCAGCAGCCAAGATTCGGGACAGCAGAATGGCTACACCTTC.

J is TRBJ2-7 and V is TRBV5-6; D is perhaps TRBD1 (5 bases). This CDR3 comprises 15 residues. Germline lookup yields CDR1 SGHDT and CDR2 YYEEEE. V lost 4 bases, J lost 0 bases, and 14 bases lay in between. CDR3 sequence (DNA): TGTGCCAGCAGCCTCAGGGAATCCATCTCCTACGAGCAGTACGTC. Translated: CASSLRESISYEQYV.

The genes are TRBV19 and TRBJ1-2, with TRBD1 matching over 9 bases. Trimming at V came to 7 bases and at J to 4 bases, leaving 10 bases not matched to a gene. The germline CDR1 and CDR2 sequences are LNHDA and SQIVND (reference sequence). The CDR3 has 15 residues. CDR3 loop: CASTEGQGLSYGYTF. As DNA, the CDR3 is TGTGCCAGTACCGAAGGACAGGGGTTGAGCTATGGCTACACCTTC.

This clone was picked up a small number of times. The chain recombines TRBV3-1 (or the pseudogene TRBV3-2) with TRBJ1-6; TRBD1 matches at 8 bases. The CDR3 is made up of 16 amino acids. V trimming: 5 bases; J trimming: 14 bases; junction bases outside the gene matches: 17. The V gene's germline CDR1 is LGHDT and CDR2 YNNKEL (reference sequence). CDR3 nucleotide sequence: TGTGCCAGCAGCTCTAGCCTTGGGACAGGTCCCATTGCCCTCCACTTT. Amino acid sequence: CASSSSLGTGPIALHF.

This sequence joins TRBV19 and TRBJ1-5, with 7 positions matching TRBD1. Germline CDR1 is LNHDA and CDR2 is SQIVND (reference sequence). The CDR3 sequence is 14 residues long. Germline trimming cut 1 base from V and 7 bases from J; bases unmatched to any gene: 4. The DNA for the CDR3 is TGTGCCAGTAGTATAGTTACAGGGGAGCAGCCCCAGCATTTT. Translating it yields CASSIVTGEQPQHF.

This clone was recorded a few times. The genes are TRBV5-8 and TRBJ1-1, with 10 bases matching TRBD1. The CDR3 extends over 14 amino acids. Germline V lookup: CDR1 SGHTS, CDR2 YDEGEE. J gave up 5 bases and V 4 bases, and 5 bases lay outside the gene matches. DNA of the CDR3: TGTGCCAGCAGCCCTGACAGGGGGCGGACTGAAGCTTTCTTT. Amino acids: CASSPDRGRTEAFF.

The DNA of the CDR3 is TGCGCCAGCAGCGCGGGCGGGGGGGCCGATACGCAGTATTTT. This gives the protein CASSAGGGADTQYF. J is TRBJ2-3 and V is TRBV10-1, with 9 bases aligning to TRBD2. In germline, CDR1 is WNHNN, CDR2 SYGVQD (reference sequence). The CDR3 is 14 amino acids. V was clipped by 6 bases and J by 6 bases; unmatched bases: 7.

The CDR3 nucleotides read TGTGCCAGCAGCCAAGATCGCGGGGGACCCCAGCATTTT. The encoded protein is CASSQDRGGPQHF. V and J are TRBV3-1 (or the pseudogene TRBV3-2) and TRBJ1-5; a weak D match, TRBD1 (5 bases). CDR1 LGHDT and CDR2 YNNKEL come from the germline V gene (reference sequence). The V and J ends lost 0 bases and 10 bases respectively, with 10 bases between them. CDR3 length: 13 residues.

The chain couples TRBV5-1 to TRBJ2-5, with unresolved D. The CDR3 runs 12 residues. With 2 bases removed from V and 5 bases from J, the gap between germline ends came to 7 bases. From germline, CDR1 is SGHRS and CDR2 YFSETQ. The CDR3 nucleotides read TGCGCCAGCAGCTTTCGTAGTGAGACCCAGTACTTC. Its protein product is CASSFRSETQYF.

The chain recombines TRBV19 with TRBJ1-5; TRBD1 aligns across 7 bases. J lost 3 bases, V lost 5 bases, and 13 bases had no gene match. The germline V gene encodes CDR1 LNHDA and CDR2 SQIVND (reference sequence). This CDR3 spans 17 amino acids. This CDR3 is CASSSPRGVNDNQPQHF. DNA for the CDR3: TGTGCCAGTAGTTCACCCAGGGGGGTTAACGACAATCAGCCCCAGCATTTT. The full variable domain, rest sourced from reference TRBV19 and TRBJ1-5, is DGGITQSPKYLFRKEGQNVTLSCEQNLNHDAMYWYRQDPGQGLRLIYYSQIVNDFQKGDIAEGYSVSREKKESFPLTVTSAQKNPTAFYLCASSSPRGVNDNQPQHFGDGTRLSIL.

This sequence joins TRBV7-8 and TRBJ2-1; a weak D match, TRBD1 (5 bases). Trimming cost V 3 bases and J 3 bases, with 15 bases left between them. The germline CDR1 and CDR2 sequences are SGHVS and FQNEAQ. The CDR3 runs to 16 residues. This CDR3 reads CASSLRWQGGYNEQFF. In DNA, the CDR3 is TGTGCCAGCAGCTTGAGGTGGCAGGGCGGCTACAATGAGCAGTTCTTC.

The chain uses TRBV5-1 and TRBJ2-1; perhaps TRBD2 as D (6 bases). The germline V gene encodes CDR1 SGHRS and CDR2 YFSETQ. V dropped 6 bases and J dropped 0 bases, with 16 bases sitting between them. The CDR3 has 16 residues. CDR3 sequence: CASNPGAGVSYNEQFF. CDR3 DNA sequence: TGCGCCAGCAACCCCGGAGCGGGTGTCTCCTACAATGAGCAGTTCTTC.

This clone was detected a few times. The rearrangement links TRBV19 to TRBJ1-2; 9 positions agree with TRBD1. The trim removed 4 bases at V and 4 bases at J, leaving 4 bases unmatched. The CDR3 runs to 14 residues. Germline lookup yields CDR1 LNHDA and CDR2 SQIVND (reference sequence). CDR3 nucleotides: TGTGCCAGTAGTACCCGGGACAGGGCCTATGGCTACACCTTC. Translating gives CASSTRDRAYGYTF.

In this sample, this clone turned up a few times. This chain uses TRBV7-8 with TRBJ1-2; no definite D call. CDR1 and CDR2 from the germline V gene are SGHVS and FQNEAQ. V lost 5 bases to trimming and J lost 2 bases, with 9 bases between them. CDR3 length: 13 amino acids. The CDR3 region has the DNA TGTGCCAGCAGCCGCACAGTAAACTATGGCTACACCTTC. Translation gives CASSRTVNYGYTF.

The rearrangement uses TRBV19 and TRBJ1-2, with no clear D. CDR1 and CDR2 from the germline V gene are LNHDA and SQIVND (reference sequence). This CDR3 region has 11 residues. V was pared by 2 bases and J by 8 bases, with 6 bases between. The CDR3 spells CASSISGGYTF. In DNA form, the CDR3 reads TGTGCCAGTAGTATATCAGGAGGCTACACCTTC. The full variable domain, its missing parts supplied by reference TRBV19 and TRBJ1-2, is DGGITQSPKYLFRKEGQNVTLSCEQNLNHDAMYWYRQDPGQGLRLIYYSQIVNDFQKGDIAEGYSVSREKKESFPLTVTSAQKNPTAFYLCASSISGGYTFGSGTRLTVV.